These 5 T cell receptor beta chains were all obtained from the same sample, sequenced in a study of cytomegalovirus exposure and HLA in healthy donors. Use of 60 Vbeta and 13 Jbeta primers characterized the PCR. Measured with immunoSEQ multiplex PCR; TCRdb has only the in-frame clones, and not every one. The table records about 110,000 clones, 60% to 85% of them present only once. The sequenced material came from PBMCs. The receptor set was obtained from a male donor in good health and CMV-seropositive.

This clone was picked up one time. The chain links TRBV15 to TRBJ1-2; 8 nucleotides align to TRBD1. Germline CDR1 is LNHNV and CDR2 is YYDKDF (reference sequence). The CDR3 sequence is 16 residues long. V was pared by 6 bases and J by 0 bases, with 9 bases of the junction left unmatched. The CDR3 region is CATRPGTGAPNYGYTF. DNA for the CDR3: TGTGCCACCAGACCCGGGACAGGAGCTCCTAACTATGGCTACACCTTC.

This chain uses TRBV25-1 with TRBJ2-7; TRBD2 is a possible D gene (6 bases). In germline, CDR1 is MGHDK, CDR2 SYGVNS. This CDR3 is built from 14 residues. Trimming shortened V by 2 bases and J by 7 bases, and 15 bases separated the two germline ends. CDR3 in amino acids: CASSEAGRPQEQYF. The CDR3 region has the DNA TGTGCCAGCAGTGAAGCGGGGCGGCCTCAAGAGCAGTACTTC.

The chain uses TRBV7-9 and TRBJ2-3, with 7 bases matching TRBD1. Germline CDR1 SEHNR, CDR2 FQNEAQ (reference sequence). V lost 5 bases and J lost 2; bases outside the gene matches: 13. The CDR3 has 17 residues. Written as DNA, the CDR3 is TGTGCCAGCAGCCCCCCAGTCGGGGACAGCTTCACAGATACGCAGTATTTT. It is translated as CASSPPVGDSFTDTQYF.

The rearrangement joins TRBV29-1 to TRBJ1-1; D not certain. Germline values: CDR1 SQVTM, CDR2 ANQGSEA. V was cut by 4 bases and J by 0 bases, with 15 bases left in between. This CDR3 is 15 amino acids long. CDR3 region: CSVVGESRLNTEAFF. CDR3 sequence (DNA): TGCAGCGTTGTTGGGGAGTCTCGGCTGAACACTGAAGCTTTCTTT.

The chain links TRBV29-1 to TRBJ1-2; 9 nucleotides line up with TRBD1. Trimming removed 2 bases from V and 4 bases from J; junction bases left unmatched: 5. This CDR3 spans 14 amino acids. Germline V CDR1 and CDR2: SQVTM, ANQGSEA. The CDR3 DNA reads TGCAGCGTTGAAACTGGGGACAGGGTCTATGGCTACACCTTC. Its protein is CSVETGDRVYGYTF.